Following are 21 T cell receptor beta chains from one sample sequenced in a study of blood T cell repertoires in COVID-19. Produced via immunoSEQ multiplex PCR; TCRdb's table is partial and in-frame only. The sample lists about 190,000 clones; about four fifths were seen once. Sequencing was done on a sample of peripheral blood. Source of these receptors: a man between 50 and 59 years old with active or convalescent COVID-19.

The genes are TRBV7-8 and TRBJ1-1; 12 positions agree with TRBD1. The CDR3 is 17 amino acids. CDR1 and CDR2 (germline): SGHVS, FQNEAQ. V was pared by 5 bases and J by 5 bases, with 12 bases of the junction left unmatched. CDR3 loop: CASSVAGTGGRLTEAFF. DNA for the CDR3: TGTGCCAGCAGCGTCGCGGGGACAGGGGGCCGGTTGACTGAAGCTTTCTTT.

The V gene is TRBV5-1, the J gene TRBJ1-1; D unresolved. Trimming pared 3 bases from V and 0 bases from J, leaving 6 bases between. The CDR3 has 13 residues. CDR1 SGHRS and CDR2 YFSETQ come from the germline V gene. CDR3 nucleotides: TGCGCCAGCAGCTCCGGTATGAACACTGAAGCTTTCTTT. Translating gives CASSSGMNTEAFF.

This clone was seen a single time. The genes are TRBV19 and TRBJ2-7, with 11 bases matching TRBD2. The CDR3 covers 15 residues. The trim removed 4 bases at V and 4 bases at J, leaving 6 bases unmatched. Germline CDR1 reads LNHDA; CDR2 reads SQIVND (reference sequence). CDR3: CASSSLAGGVYEQYF. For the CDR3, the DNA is TGTGCCAGTAGTAGTCTAGCGGGAGGAGTATACGAGCAGTACTTC.

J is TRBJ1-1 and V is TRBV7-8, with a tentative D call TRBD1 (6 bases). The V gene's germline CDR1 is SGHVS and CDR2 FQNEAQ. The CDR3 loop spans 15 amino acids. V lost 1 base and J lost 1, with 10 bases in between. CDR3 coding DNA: TGTGCCAGCAGCTTAGTTAGGGGGGGGAACACTGAAGCTTTCTTT. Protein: CASSLVRGGNTEAFF.

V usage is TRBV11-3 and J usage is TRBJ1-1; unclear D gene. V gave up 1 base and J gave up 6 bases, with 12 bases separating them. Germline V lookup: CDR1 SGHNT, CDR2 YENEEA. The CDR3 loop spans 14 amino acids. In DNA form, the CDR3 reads TGTGCCAGCAGCTTAGGTCGGCAGGCCTCTGAAGCTTTCTTT. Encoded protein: CASSLGRQASEAFF. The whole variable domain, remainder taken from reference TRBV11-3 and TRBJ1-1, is EAGVVQSPRYKIIEKKQPVAFWCNPISGHNTLYWYLQNLGQGPELLIRYENEEAVDDSQLPKDRFSAERLKGVDSTLKIQPAELGDSAVYLCASSLGRQASEAFFGQGTRLTVV.

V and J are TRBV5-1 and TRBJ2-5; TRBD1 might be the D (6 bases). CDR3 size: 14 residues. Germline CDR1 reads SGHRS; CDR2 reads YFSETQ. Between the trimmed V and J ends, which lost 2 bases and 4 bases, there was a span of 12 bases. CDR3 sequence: CASSFRGPGETQYF. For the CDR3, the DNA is TGCGCCAGCAGCTTCAGGGGTCCAGGAGAGACCCAGTACTTC.

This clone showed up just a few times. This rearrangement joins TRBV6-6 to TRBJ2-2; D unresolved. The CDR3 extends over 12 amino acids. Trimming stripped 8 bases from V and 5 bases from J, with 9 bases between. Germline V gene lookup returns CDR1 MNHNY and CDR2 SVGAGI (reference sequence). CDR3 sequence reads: CASSPFTGELFF. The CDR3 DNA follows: TGTGCCAGCTCCCCCTTTACCGGGGAGCTGTTTTTT.

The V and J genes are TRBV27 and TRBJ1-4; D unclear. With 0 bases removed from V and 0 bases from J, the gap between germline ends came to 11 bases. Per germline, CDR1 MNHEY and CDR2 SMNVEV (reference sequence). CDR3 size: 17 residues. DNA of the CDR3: TGTGCCAGCAGTTTATCCCCTATCCTTACAACTAATGAAAAACTGTTTTTT. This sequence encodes CASSLSPILTTNEKLFF.

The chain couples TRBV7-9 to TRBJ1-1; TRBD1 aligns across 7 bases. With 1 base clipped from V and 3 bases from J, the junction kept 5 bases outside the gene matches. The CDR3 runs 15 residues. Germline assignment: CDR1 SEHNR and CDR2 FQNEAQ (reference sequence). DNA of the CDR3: TGTGCCAGCAGCTTAGGAAGTACAGGGGACACTGAAGCTTTCTTT. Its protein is CASSLGSTGDTEAFF.

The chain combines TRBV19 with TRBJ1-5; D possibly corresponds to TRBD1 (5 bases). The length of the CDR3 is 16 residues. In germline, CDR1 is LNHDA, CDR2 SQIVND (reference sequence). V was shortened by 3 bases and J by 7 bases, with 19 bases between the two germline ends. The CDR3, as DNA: TGTGCCAGTAGTATCTTAAGGGCTCGGGGGGGACAGCCCCAGCATTTT. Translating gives CASSILRARGGQPQHF.

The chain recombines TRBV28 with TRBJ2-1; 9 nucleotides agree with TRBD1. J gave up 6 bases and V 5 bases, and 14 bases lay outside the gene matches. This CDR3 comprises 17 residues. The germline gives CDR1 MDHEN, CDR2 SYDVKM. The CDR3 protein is CASSVWGTGRLSNEQFF. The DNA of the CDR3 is TGTGCCAGCAGTGTTTGGGGGACAGGGAGGCTCAGCAATGAGCAGTTCTTC.

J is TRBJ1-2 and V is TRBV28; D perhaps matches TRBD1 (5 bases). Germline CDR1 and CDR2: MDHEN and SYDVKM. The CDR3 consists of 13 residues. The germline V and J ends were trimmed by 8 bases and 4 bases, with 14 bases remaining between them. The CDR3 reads CASLQQALYGYTF. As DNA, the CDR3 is TGTGCCAGCCTGCAACAGGCCCTCTATGGCTACACCTTC.

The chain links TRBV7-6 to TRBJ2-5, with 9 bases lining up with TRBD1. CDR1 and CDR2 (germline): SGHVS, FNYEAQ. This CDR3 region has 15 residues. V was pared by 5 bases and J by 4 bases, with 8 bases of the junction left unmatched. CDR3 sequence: CASSNPGQGGETQYF. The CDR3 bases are TGTGCCAGCAGCAACCCGGGACAGGGAGGAGAGACCCAGTACTTC.

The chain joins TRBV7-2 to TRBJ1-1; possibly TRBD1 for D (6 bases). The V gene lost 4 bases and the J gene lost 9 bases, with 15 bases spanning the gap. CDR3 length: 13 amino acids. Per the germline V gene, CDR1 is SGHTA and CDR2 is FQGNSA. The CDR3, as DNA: TGTGCCAGCAGCTCCCAGGGGCCTGTTCAAGCTTTCTTT. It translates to CASSSQGPVQAFF. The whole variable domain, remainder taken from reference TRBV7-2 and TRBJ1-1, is GAGVSQSPSNKVTEKGKDVELRCDPISGHTALYWYRQSLGQGLEFLIYFQGNSAPDKSGLPSDRFSAERTGGSVSTLTIQRTQQEDSAVYLCASSSQGPVQAFFGQGTRLTVV.

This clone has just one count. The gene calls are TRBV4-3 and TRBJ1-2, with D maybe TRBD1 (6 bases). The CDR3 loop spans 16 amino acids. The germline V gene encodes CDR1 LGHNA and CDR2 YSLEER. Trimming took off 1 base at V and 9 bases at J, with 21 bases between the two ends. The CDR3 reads CASSQVRGGAGESYTF. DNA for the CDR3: TGCGCCAGCAGCCAAGTGCGTGGGGGCGCCGGTGAAAGCTACACCTTC.

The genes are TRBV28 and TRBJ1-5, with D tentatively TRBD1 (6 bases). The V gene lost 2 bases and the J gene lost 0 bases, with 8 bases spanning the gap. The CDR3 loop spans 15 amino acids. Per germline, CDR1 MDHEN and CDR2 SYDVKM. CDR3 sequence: CASSLEGDSNQPQHF. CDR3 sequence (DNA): TGTGCCAGCAGTTTAGAGGGGGATAGCAATCAGCCCCAGCATTTT.

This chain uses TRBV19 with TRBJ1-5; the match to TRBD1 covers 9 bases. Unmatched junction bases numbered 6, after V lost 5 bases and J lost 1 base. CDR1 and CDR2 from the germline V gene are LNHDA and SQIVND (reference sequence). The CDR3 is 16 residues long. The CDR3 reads CASSQQGAGSNQPQHF. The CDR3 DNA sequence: TGTGCCAGTAGTCAACAGGGGGCAGGAAGCAATCAGCCCCAGCATTTT. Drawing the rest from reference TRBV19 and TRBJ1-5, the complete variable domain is DGGITQSPKYLFRKEGQNVTLSCEQNLNHDAMYWYRQDPGQGLRLIYYSQIVNDFQKGDIAEGYSVSREKKESFPLTVTSAQKNPTAFYLCASSQQGAGSNQPQHFGDGTRLSIL.

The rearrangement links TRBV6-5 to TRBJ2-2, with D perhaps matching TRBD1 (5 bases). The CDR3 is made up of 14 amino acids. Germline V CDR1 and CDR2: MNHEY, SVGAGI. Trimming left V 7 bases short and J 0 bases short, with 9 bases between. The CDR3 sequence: CASKRQSNTGELFF. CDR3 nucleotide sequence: TGTGCCAGCAAAAGACAGTCGAACACCGGGGAGCTGTTTTTT.

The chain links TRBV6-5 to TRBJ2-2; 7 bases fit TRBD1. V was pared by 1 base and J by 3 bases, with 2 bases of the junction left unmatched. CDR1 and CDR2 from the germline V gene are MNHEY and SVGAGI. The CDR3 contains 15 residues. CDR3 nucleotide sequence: TGTGCCAGCAGTTACTACAGGGGTCACACCGGGGAGCTGTTTTTT. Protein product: CASSYYRGHTGELFF.

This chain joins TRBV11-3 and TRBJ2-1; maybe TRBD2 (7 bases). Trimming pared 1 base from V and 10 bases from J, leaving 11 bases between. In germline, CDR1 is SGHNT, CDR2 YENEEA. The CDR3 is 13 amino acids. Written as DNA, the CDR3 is TGTGCCAGCAGCTTAGTGGGCGGGGGCGAGCAGTTCTTC. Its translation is CASSLVGGGEQFF.

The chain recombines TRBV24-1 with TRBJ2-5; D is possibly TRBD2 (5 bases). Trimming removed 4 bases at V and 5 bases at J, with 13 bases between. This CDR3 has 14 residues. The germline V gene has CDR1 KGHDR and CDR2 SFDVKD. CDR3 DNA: TGTGCCACCAGTGACCCGGGTACGGGGGAGACCCAGTACTTC. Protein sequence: CATSDPGTGETQYF.